Each of the 32 T cell receptor beta chains below was sequenced from the same sample in a study of shared clonotypes between healthy human individuals. Some clones are missing from TCRdb's copy, which holds only in-frame ones; the method was immunoSEQ multiplex PCR. Of roughly 2,000,000 clones in the sample, about 95% are singletons; the top ten hold 0.9% to 1.5%. Terminally differentiated effector memory CD45RA+ cells were excluded by CCR7 positive selection of CD45RO-negative cells. Sequencing was performed on naive CD8+ T cells sorted from blood. These receptors were obtained from a man between 18 and 29 years old in good health.

The chain recombines TRBV13 with TRBJ2-3; D possibly corresponds to TRBD2 (8 bases). The V gene lost 5 bases and the J gene lost 2 bases, with 20 bases spanning the gap. The CDR3 has 17 residues. Germline V gene sequence: CDR1 PRHDT, CDR2 FYEKMQ (reference sequence). The chain's CDR3 is CASSPRGAGGLTDTQYF. The CDR3 DNA sequence: TGTGCCAGCAGCCCCAGGGGGGCGGGAGGCCTCACAGATACGCAGTATTTT.

The chain couples TRBV7-8 to TRBJ2-7; D gene ambiguous. This CDR3 has 13 amino acids. The V end lost 5 bases, the J end lost 9 bases, and 17 bases lay between the germline ends. The V gene's germline CDR1 is SGHVS and CDR2 FQNEAQ. DNA of the CDR3: TGTGCCAGCAGCCTCGCAATACCCGACCTGCAGTACTTC. It translates to CASSLAIPDLQYF.

The chain joins TRBV7-9 to TRBJ2-5, with D uncertain. CDR1 SEHNR and CDR2 FQNEAQ come from the germline V gene (reference sequence). The CDR3 is 15 residues long. V lost 1 base and J 5 bases, leaving 14 bases between the germline ends. The CDR3 region has the DNA TGTGCCAGCAGCTTAGGGACCGTGCTTTGGGAGACCCAGTACTTC. This encodes CASSLGTVLWETQYF.

The genes are TRBV7-9 and TRBJ2-1, with TRBD1 identical over 9 bases. The germline CDR1 and CDR2 sequences are SEHNR and FQNEAQ (reference sequence). This CDR3 has 14 amino acids. V gave up 6 bases and J gave up 6 bases; unmatched junction bases: 6. CDR3 bases: TGTGCCAGCAGAAACACGGACAGGGGCAATGAGCAGTTCTTC. This gives the protein CASRNTDRGNEQFF. Using reference TRBV7-9 and TRBJ2-1 for the parts outside the CDR3, the full variable domain is DTGVSQNPRHKITKRGQNVTFRCDPISEHNRLYWYRQTLGQGPEFLTYFQNEAQLEKSRLLSDRFSAERPKGSFSTLEIQRTEQGDSAMYLCASRNTDRGNEQFFGPGTRLTVL.

This clone was picked up one time. The gene calls are TRBV10-3 and TRBJ2-7; D not resolved. The CDR3 is 14 amino acids. CDR1 is ENHRY and CDR2 is SYGVKD in the germline V gene. The germline V and J ends were trimmed by 4 bases and 2 bases, with 12 bases remaining between them. The chain's CDR3 is CAISALESTYEQYF. Written as DNA, the CDR3 is TGTGCCATCAGTGCTTTGGAAAGTACCTACGAGCAGTACTTC.

The chain has TRBV27 and TRBJ1-2; no clear D gene. This CDR3 contains 13 residues. Trimming cost V 10 bases and J 4 bases, with 16 bases left between them. Germline assignment: CDR1 MNHEY and CDR2 SMNVEV (reference sequence). Written as DNA, the CDR3 is TGTGCCACACTCTCTTCGGGATCCTATGGCTACACCTTC. Residues: CATLSSGSYGYTF.

The rearrangement uses TRBV9 and TRBJ2-2; TRBD1 matches at 10 bases. Germline V gives CDR1 SGDLS, CDR2 YYNGEE. V was pared by 4 bases and J by 6 bases, with 3 bases of the junction left unmatched. The CDR3 contains 14 residues. CDR3 residues: CASSPTGGSGELFF. The CDR3 bases are TGTGCCAGCAGCCCGACAGGGGGCTCCGGGGAGCTGTTTTTT.

V usage is TRBV28 and J usage is TRBJ2-7, with no clear D. In germline, CDR1 is MDHEN, CDR2 SYDVKM. The V gene lost 1 base and the J gene lost 0 bases, with 7 bases spanning the gap. This CDR3 contains 14 residues. CDR3 nucleotides: TGTGCCAGCAGTTTATCGAGAGACTCCTACGAGCAGTACTTC. It is translated as CASSLSRDSYEQYF.

The rearrangement joins TRBV27 to TRBJ2-7; no clear D gene. V was pared by 3 bases and J by 2 bases, with 11 bases between. From germline, CDR1 is MNHEY and CDR2 SMNVEV (reference sequence). This CDR3 region has 14 residues. The CDR3 loop is CASSFVHDAYEQYF. CDR3 nucleotides: TGTGCCAGCAGTTTCGTTCATGACGCCTACGAGCAGTACTTC.

The chain has TRBV27 and TRBJ2-7, with D perhaps TRBD1 (7 bases). Per the germline V gene, CDR1 is MNHEY and CDR2 is SMNVEV (reference sequence). The CDR3 totals 14 residues. With 6 bases removed from V and 6 bases from J, the gap between germline ends came to 18 bases. CDR3 sequence: CASSKRLGGVEQYF. The CDR3 DNA reads TGTGCCAGCAGCAAGAGACTAGGGGGCGTCGAGCAGTACTTC.

The CDR3 sequence: CASSMIAGLPEQFF. The CDR3 DNA reads as TGTGCCAGTAGTATGATAGCGGGGCTGCCCGAGCAGTTCTTC. The chain couples TRBV19 to TRBJ2-1; 8 bases map to TRBD2. Germline V lookup: CDR1 LNHDA, CDR2 SQIVND (reference sequence). The CDR3 totals 14 residues. V lost 3 bases to trimming and J lost 10 bases; unmatched junction nucleotides: 8.

The J gene is TRBJ1-2, the V gene TRBV5-1; TRBD1 might be the D (6 bases). CDR1 is SGHRS and CDR2 is YFSETQ in the germline V gene. V was clipped by 4 bases and J by 6 bases, with 16 bases between them. This CDR3 spans 14 amino acids. The CDR3 sequence is CASSPAAGEDGYTF. The CDR3, as DNA: TGCGCCAGCAGCCCGGCGGCAGGGGAAGATGGCTACACCTTC. Supplemented by reference TRBV5-1 and TRBJ1-2, the full variable domain reads KAGVTQTPRYLIKTRGQQVTLSCSPISGHRSVSWYQQTPGQGLQFLFEYFSETQRNKGNFPGRFSGRQFSNSRSEMNVSTLELGDSALYLCASSPAAGEDGYTFGSGTRLTVV.

This sequence joins TRBV7-2 and TRBJ2-7, with 12 nucleotides matching TRBD1. The CDR3 runs to 15 residues. The germline V gene encodes CDR1 SGHTA and CDR2 FQGNSA. V trimming: 4 bases; J trimming: 4 bases; junction bases outside the gene matches: 5. In nucleotides, the CDR3 is TGTGCCAGCAGCTGGGGGACAGGGGGCGCATACGAGCAGTACTTC. Protein: CASSWGTGGAYEQYF. Full variable domain (remainder filled in from reference TRBV7-2 and TRBJ2-7): GAGVSQSPSNKVTEKGKDVELRCDPISGHTALYWYRQSLGQGLEFLIYFQGNSAPDKSGLPSDRFSAERTGGSVSTLTIQRTQQEDSAVYLCASSWGTGGAYEQYFGPGTRLTVT.

The CDR3 region is CASSVGQGAAYEQYF. CDR3 coding DNA: TGTGCCAGCAGCGTAGGACAGGGGGCGGCCTACGAGCAGTACTTC. The chain employs TRBV9 and TRBJ2-7; the match to TRBD1 covers 10 bases. The CDR3 spans 15 residues. The J segment lost 2 bases and the V segment lost 0 bases, leaving 2 bases of the junction unmatched. CDR1 and CDR2 from the germline V gene are SGDLS and YYNGEE.

V gene TRBV10-2 combines with J gene TRBJ1-6; D ambiguous. The CDR3 covers 14 residues. The V end was cut by 10 bases, the J end by 2 bases, with 12 bases between. CDR1 is WSHSY, CDR2 SAAADI, per germline. In nucleotides, the CDR3 is TGCGCCACTACGGACGAGACCTATAATTCACCCCTCCACTTT. This translates into CATTDETYNSPLHF.

V is TRBV30 and J is TRBJ2-7, with D perhaps being TRBD1 or TRBD2 (6 bases each). CDR1 GTSNPN and CDR2 SVGIG come from the germline V gene (reference sequence). CDR3 size: 15 residues. Here the CDR3 DNA reads TGTGCTACTATTCGAGTGAGGGGGACTTCCTACGAGCAGTACTTC. This gives the protein CATIRVRGTSYEQYF.

V and J are TRBV4-1 and TRBJ1-1; TRBD1 aligns across 8 bases. The V segment lost 0 bases and the J segment 0 bases; nucleotides outside the gene matches: 3. Per germline, CDR1 MGHRA and CDR2 YSYEKL. There are 16 residues in the CDR3. The CDR3 here is CASSQEGQAMNTEAFF. The CDR3 nucleotides read TGCGCCAGCAGCCAAGAGGGACAGGCTATGAACACTGAAGCTTTCTTT.

The V call is TRBV6-5, the J call TRBJ2-3, with 7 positions matching TRBD2. Germline trimming cut 4 bases from V and 4 bases from J; bases unmatched to any gene: 5. This CDR3 is built from 14 residues. CDR1 is MNHEY and CDR2 is SVGAGI in the germline V gene. The CDR3 DNA follows: TGTGCCAGCAGTTCAGGACTAGAGCCAGATACGCAGTATTTT. Its translation: CASSSGLEPDTQYF.

V is TRBV11-2 and J is TRBJ2-1; D possibly corresponds to TRBD2 (5 bases). Germline CDR1 is SGHAT and CDR2 is FQNNGV. The CDR3 runs to 16 residues. The V end was cut by 3 bases, the J end by 7 bases, with 19 bases between. CDR3 coding DNA: TGTGCCAGCAGCTTCCACCCGGGGTCCCCTACGAATGAGCAGTTCTTC. Amino acids: CASSFHPGSPTNEQFF. Filled out from reference TRBV11-2 and TRBJ2-1, the complete variable domain reads EAGVAQSPRYKIIEKRQSVAFWCNPISGHATLYWYQQILGQGPKLLIQFQNNGVVDDSQLPKDRFSAERLKGVDSTLKIQPAKLEDSAVYLCASSFHPGSPTNEQFFGPGTRLTVL.

This chain joins TRBV27 and TRBJ2-3, with D perhaps TRBD2 (5 bases). CDR3 length: 12 amino acids. With 5 bases removed from V and 4 bases from J, the gap between germline ends came to 7 bases. Germline V gene sequence: CDR1 MNHEY, CDR2 SMNVEV (reference sequence). The CDR3 DNA reads as TGTGCCAGCAGTCCCGGGGCAGATACGCAGTATTTT. Translating gives CASSPGADTQYF.

The chain employs TRBV4-1 and TRBJ2-7; weak D call: TRBD1 (5 bases). The CDR3 has 14 amino acids. V lost 3 bases, J lost 2 bases, and 11 bases lay in between. The germline CDR1 and CDR2 sequences are MGHRA and YSYEKL. The CDR3 protein is CASSHLTGAYEQYF. The DNA of the CDR3 is TGCGCCAGCAGCCATCTTACAGGTGCCTACGAGCAGTACTTC.

This sequence joins TRBV9 and TRBJ2-3, with 7 bases fitting TRBD1. Trimming cost V 3 bases and J 0 bases; bases outside gene matches: 7. Germline V gene sequence: CDR1 SGDLS, CDR2 YYNGEE. The CDR3 sequence is 16 residues long. The CDR3 DNA reads as TGTGCCAGCAGCGCAGAGGGGGCGGCTAGCACAGATACGCAGTATTTT. It codes for CASSAEGAASTDTQYF.

The V gene is TRBV10-3, the J gene TRBJ1-1; 9 nucleotides align to TRBD1. Germline V gives CDR1 ENHRY, CDR2 SYGVKD. The V gene end was trimmed by 2 bases and the J gene end by 1 base; junction bases not matched to a gene: 2. The CDR3 loop spans 15 amino acids. In DNA, the CDR3 is TGTGCCATCAGTGAGCCGACAGGGGGGAACACTGAAGCTTTCTTT. Residues: CAISEPTGGNTEAFF.

V gene TRBV11-2 combines with J gene TRBJ2-7; D gene unclear. Germline V gene lookup returns CDR1 SGHAT and CDR2 FQNNGV. V lost 3 bases, J lost 1 base, and 13 bases lay in between. The CDR3 contains 15 residues. The CDR3: CASSFLSTMSYEQYF. CDR3 DNA: TGTGCCAGCAGCTTTCTCTCGACAATGTCCTACGAGCAGTACTTC.

The table lists this clone with a count of one. The chain combines TRBV7-9 with TRBJ2-1, with D maybe TRBD2 (6 bases). The length of the CDR3 is 16 residues. Looked up from germline, CDR1 is SEHNR and CDR2 is FQNEAQ (reference sequence). Trimming removed 4 bases from V and 2 bases from J, with 15 bases in between. CDR3 sequence: CASSSRTGVAYNEQFF. The CDR3, as DNA: TGTGCCAGCAGCTCGAGGACGGGAGTGGCCTACAATGAGCAGTTCTTC.

The chain has TRBV19 and TRBJ1-1; D remains ambiguous. The V end was cut by 0 bases, the J end by 7 bases, with 12 bases between. Germline CDR1 LNHDA, CDR2 SQIVND (reference sequence). This CDR3 has 14 residues. The CDR3 region is CASSIDRGHDEAFF. CDR3 nucleotide sequence: TGTGCCAGTAGTATAGACAGAGGGCACGATGAAGCTTTCTTT. The variable domain in full, completed from reference TRBV19 and TRBJ1-1, reads DGGITQSPKYLFRKEGQNVTLSCEQNLNHDAMYWYRQDPGQGLRLIYYSQIVNDFQKGDIAEGYSVSREKKESFPLTVTSAQKNPTAFYLCASSIDRGHDEAFFGQGTRLTVV.

CDR3 nucleotides: TGTGCCAGCAGCGTAGCGACAGGTTTCTCCGAGCAGTACTTC. Translated, it gives CASSVATGFSEQYF. The chain employs TRBV9 and TRBJ2-7, with D possibly TRBD1 on 6 matching bases. Germline CDR1 is SGDLS and CDR2 is YYNGEE. Trimming left V 0 bases short and J 6 bases short, with 13 bases between. The CDR3 is made up of 14 amino acids.

The rearrangement joins TRBV15 to TRBJ1-2; no clear D. Germline values: CDR1 LNHNV, CDR2 YYDKDF (reference sequence). The CDR3 contains 14 residues. Trimming removed 9 bases at V and 2 bases at J, with 16 bases between. CDR3 DNA: TGTGCCACGTCGGGTGGGGTTGGGAACTATGGCTACACCTTC. Amino acid sequence: CATSGGVGNYGYTF.

The CDR3 nucleotides are TGTGCCAGCAGCTTAGCCAGGGGGCCTTACTACGAGCAGTACTTC. Its protein product is CASSLARGPYYEQYF. The J gene is TRBJ2-7, the V gene TRBV7-6; the match to TRBD1 covers 8 bases. Germline V gives CDR1 SGHVS, CDR2 FNYEAQ. The trim removed 0 bases at V and 3 bases at J, leaving 4 bases unmatched. This CDR3 contains 15 residues.

CDR3 sequence: CASSFYGLAKETQYF. CDR3 DNA: TGTGCCAGCAGTTTCTACGGACTAGCGAAAGAGACCCAGTACTTC. This rearrangement joins TRBV27 to TRBJ2-5; 9 bases map to TRBD2. V dropped 3 bases and J dropped 3; count of bases not matched to a gene: 5. CDR3 size: 15 residues. Germline V gene data show CDR1 as MNHEY and CDR2 as SMNVEV (reference sequence).

The gene calls are TRBV7-8 and TRBJ2-7; 7 nucleotides line up with TRBD1. Germline-derived CDR1 and CDR2 are SGHVS and FQNEAQ. The CDR3 is made up of 15 amino acids. Trimming removed 1 base from V and 0 bases from J; junction bases left unmatched: 3. CDR3 sequence reads: CASSLVGDSSYEQYF. For the CDR3, the DNA is TGTGCCAGCAGCTTAGTAGGGGACAGCTCCTACGAGCAGTACTTC. The variable domain in full, with the rest retrieved from reference TRBV7-8 and TRBJ2-7, is GAGVSQSPRYKVAKRGQDVALRCDPISGHVSLFWYQQALGQGPEFLTYFQNEAQLDKSGLPSDRFFAERPEGSVSTLKIQRTQQEDSAVYLCASSLVGDSSYEQYFGPGTRLTVT.

This sequence joins TRBV7-8 and TRBJ1-5, with 8 bases identical to TRBD1. This CDR3 is 16 amino acids long. Germline CDR1 is SGHVS and CDR2 is FQNEAQ. After removal of 4 bases from V and 4 bases from J, the junction contained 9 bases not matched to a gene. Here the CDR3 DNA reads TGTGCCAGCAGCTCGGACAGGGAATTCCCAAATCAGCCCCAGCATTTT. The encoded protein is CASSSDREFPNQPQHF.